Presented here are 7 T cell receptor beta chains from one specimen sequenced in a study of blood T cell repertoires in COVID-19. Clones were sequenced by immunoSEQ multiplex PCR, and TCRdb holds only the in-frame ones, with some missing. The data hold about 380,000 clones, with 90% observed a single time. The material sequenced was peripheral blood. The source of these receptors is a man in his late teens or twenties with active or convalescent COVID-19.

This chain's CDR3 is CASRLAGDSYNEQFF. CDR3 nucleotides: TGCGCCAGCAGATTAGCGGGAGACTCCTACAATGAGCAGTTCTTC. V usage is TRBV5-1 and J usage is TRBJ2-1; 9 nucleotides match TRBD2. The CDR3 sequence is 15 residues long. With V trimmed by 5 bases and J by 0 bases, 3 bases remained unmatched. Germline V CDR1 and CDR2: SGHRS, YFSETQ.

V gene TRBV4-2 combines with J gene TRBJ1-3; D may be TRBD1 (6 bases). This CDR3 region has 15 residues. CDR1 is LGHNA and CDR2 is YNFKEQ in the germline V gene. V lost 3 bases, J lost 1 base, and 10 bases lay in between. The DNA for the CDR3 is TGTGCCAGCAGCCACCCCGGACAGTCTGGAAACACCATATATTTT. This sequence encodes CASSHPGQSGNTIYF.

The rearrangement links TRBV19 to TRBJ2-1, with 9 bases that match TRBD2. After removal of 3 bases from V and 6 bases from J, the junction contained 6 bases not matched to a gene. Per the germline V gene, CDR1 is LNHDA and CDR2 is SQIVND (reference sequence). This CDR3 is 15 amino acids long. In DNA, the CDR3 is TGTGCCAGTAGTATTTATGGCGGGGGGGCCAATGAGCAGTTCTTC. This translates into CASSIYGGGANEQFF.

The count of this clone is one. The rearrangement joins TRBV12-3 or TRBV12-4 to TRBJ2-1, with 8 bases identical to TRBD2. The CDR3 runs to 13 residues. The trim removed 6 bases at V and 2 bases at J, leaving 0 bases unmatched. CDR3 coding DNA: TGTGCCAGCAGGCGGGGGGCCTACAATGAGCAGTTCTTC. Protein: CASRRGAYNEQFF.

This chain joins TRBV3-1 (or the pseudogene TRBV3-2) and TRBJ1-5; no clear D gene. Per the germline V gene, CDR1 is LGHDT and CDR2 is YNNKEL (reference sequence). V was cut by 0 bases and J by 0 bases, with 9 bases left in between. This CDR3 contains 16 residues. CDR3 sequence (DNA): TGTGCCAGCAGCCAAGACGGGCGGGATAGCAATCAGCCCCAGCATTTT. Its translation is CASSQDGRDSNQPQHF.

The sample holds one count of this clone. The CDR3 coding sequence is TGCGCCAGCAGCGTCGGACAGGGGCCAAACACTGAAGCTTTCTTT. Protein product: CASSVGQGPNTEAFF. V usage is TRBV5-1 and J usage is TRBJ1-1; TRBD1 matches 9 bases. With 4 bases clipped from V and 2 bases from J, the junction kept 6 bases outside the gene matches. The CDR3 contains 15 residues. The germline gives CDR1 SGHRS, CDR2 YFSETQ.

The chain employs TRBV6-2 or TRBV6-3 and TRBJ1-5, with D possibly matching TRBD1 (6 bases). The CDR3 spans 15 residues. V lost 3 bases to trimming and J lost 6 bases, with 15 bases between them. The germline CDR1 and CDR2 sequences are MNHEY and SVGEGT. The DNA for the CDR3 is TGTGCCAGCAGTTATTCGCTCCAGGGGAGTCAGCCCCAGCATTTT. Protein: CASSYSLQGSQPQHF.